These 3 T cell receptor beta chains came from one sample sequenced in a study of CD8 T cells in Susac syndrome. With random hexamers, about 0.5 to 1 ug RNA was reverse transcribed. TCRdb recomputed calls from the immunoSEQ multiplex PCR reads with MiXCR, one row per CDR3 protein. The profile covers more than 150,000 distinct CDR3 sequences, with roughly 95% appearing a single time and approximately 0.098% taken by the ten largest. Sample: CD4+ T cells from PBMCs. Receptor source: a human donor with Susac syndrome.

The chain combines TRBV6-2 or TRBV6-3 with TRBJ2-1; 13 bases match TRBD2. V shed 5 bases and J 6 bases; nucleotides not matched to a gene: 13. The germline gives CDR1 MNHEY, CDR2 SVGEGT. This CDR3 has 18 residues. CDR3 region: CASSHLVPGTSGVNEQFF. As DNA, the CDR3 is TGTGCCAGCAGTCACCTAGTCCCCGGGACTAGCGGGGTCAATGAGCAGTTCTTC.

This chain joins TRBV10-3 and TRBJ1-6, with D unresolved. V gave up 7 bases and J gave up 7 bases, with 11 bases separating them. The CDR3 is made up of 13 amino acids. Germline V gives CDR1 ENHRY, CDR2 SYGVKD. DNA of the CDR3: TGTGCCATCAAACCCATTGGGAATTCACCCCTCCACTTT. Translated, it gives CAIKPIGNSPLHF.

The chain links TRBV4-2 to TRBJ1-5; D not certain. The CDR3 is 15 amino acids. Germline V gene sequence: CDR1 LGHNA, CDR2 YNFKEQ. Deletions cut 0 bases from V and 9 bases from J, with 15 bases between. The CDR3 sequence: CASSQDRSGRGPQHF. The CDR3 DNA is TGTGCCAGCAGCCAAGATAGGTCAGGCCGCGGGCCCCAGCATTTT.